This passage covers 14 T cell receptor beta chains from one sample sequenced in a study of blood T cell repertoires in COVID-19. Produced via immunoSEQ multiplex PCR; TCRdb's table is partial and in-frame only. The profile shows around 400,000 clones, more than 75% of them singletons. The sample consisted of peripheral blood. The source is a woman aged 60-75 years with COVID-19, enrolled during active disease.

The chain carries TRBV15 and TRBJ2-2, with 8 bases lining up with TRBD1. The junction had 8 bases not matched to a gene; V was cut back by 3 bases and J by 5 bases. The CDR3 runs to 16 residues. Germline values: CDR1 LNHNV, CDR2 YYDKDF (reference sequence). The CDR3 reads CATSRGRTGPTGELFF. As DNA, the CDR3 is TGTGCCACCAGCAGGGGCAGGACAGGGCCAACCGGGGAGCTGTTTTTT.

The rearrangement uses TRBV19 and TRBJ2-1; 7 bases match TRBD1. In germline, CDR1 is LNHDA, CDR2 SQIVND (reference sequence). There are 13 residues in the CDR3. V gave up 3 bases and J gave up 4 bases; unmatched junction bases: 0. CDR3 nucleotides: TGTGCCAGTAGTATGGACAGGTACAATGAGCAGTTCTTC. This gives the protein CASSMDRYNEQFF.

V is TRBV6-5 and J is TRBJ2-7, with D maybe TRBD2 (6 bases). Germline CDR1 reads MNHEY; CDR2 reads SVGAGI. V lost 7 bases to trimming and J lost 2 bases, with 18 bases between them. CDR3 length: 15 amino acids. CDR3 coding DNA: TGTGCCAGCACCGAAGGGGCGGGGCCCCCCTACGAGCAGTACTTC. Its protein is CASTEGAGPPYEQYF.

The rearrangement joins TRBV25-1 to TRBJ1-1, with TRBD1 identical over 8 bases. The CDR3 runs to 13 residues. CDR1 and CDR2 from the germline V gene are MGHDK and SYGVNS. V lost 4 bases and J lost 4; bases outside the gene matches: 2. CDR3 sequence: CASSVTGGTEAFF. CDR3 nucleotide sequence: TGTGCCAGCAGTGTTACAGGGGGCACTGAAGCTTTCTTT.

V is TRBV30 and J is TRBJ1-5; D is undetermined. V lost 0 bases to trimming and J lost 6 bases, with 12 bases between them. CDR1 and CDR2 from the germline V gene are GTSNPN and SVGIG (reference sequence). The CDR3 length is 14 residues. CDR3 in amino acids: CAWSVSGRGQPQHF. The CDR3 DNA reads TGTGCCTGGAGTGTATCCGGTCGGGGTCAGCCCCAGCATTTT. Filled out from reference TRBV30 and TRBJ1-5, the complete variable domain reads SQTIHQWPATLVQPVGSPLSLECTVEGTSNPNLYWYRQAAGRGLQLLFYSVGIGQISSEVPQNLSASRPQDRQFILSSKKLLLSDSGFYLCAWSVSGRGQPQHFGDGTRLSIL.

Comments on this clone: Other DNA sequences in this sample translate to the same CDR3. The CDR3 DNA is TGCAGTGCTAGCGAGCGAGAGACCCAGTACTTC. This codes for CSASERETQYF. The chain combines TRBV20-1 with TRBJ2-5; D unresolved. The germline V gene has CDR1 DFQATT and CDR2 SNEGSKA (reference sequence). This CDR3 region has 11 residues. The germline V and J ends were trimmed by 3 bases and 4 bases, with 6 bases remaining between them.

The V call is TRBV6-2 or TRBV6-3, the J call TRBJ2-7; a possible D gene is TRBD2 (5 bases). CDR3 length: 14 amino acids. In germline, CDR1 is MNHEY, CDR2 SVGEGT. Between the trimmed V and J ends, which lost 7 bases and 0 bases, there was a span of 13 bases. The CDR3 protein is CASTPSGYSYEQYF. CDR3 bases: TGTGCCAGCACCCCCTCGGGGTACTCCTACGAGCAGTACTTC.

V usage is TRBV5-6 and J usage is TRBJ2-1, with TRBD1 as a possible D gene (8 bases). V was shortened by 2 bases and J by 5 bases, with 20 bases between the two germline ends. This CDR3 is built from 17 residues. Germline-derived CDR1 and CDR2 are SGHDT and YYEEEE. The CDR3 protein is CASSFWTGRVANNEQFF. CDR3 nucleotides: TGTGCCAGCAGCTTTTGGACAGGGAGGGTTGCAAACAATGAGCAGTTCTTC.

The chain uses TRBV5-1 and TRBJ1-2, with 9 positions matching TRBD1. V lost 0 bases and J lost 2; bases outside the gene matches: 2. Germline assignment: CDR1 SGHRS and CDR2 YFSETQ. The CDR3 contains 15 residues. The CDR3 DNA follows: TGCGCCAGCAGCTTGGACGGACAGGGGAACTATGGCTACACCTTC. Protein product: CASSLDGQGNYGYTF. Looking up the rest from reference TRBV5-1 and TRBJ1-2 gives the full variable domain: KAGVTQTPRYLIKTRGQQVTLSCSPISGHRSVSWYQQTPGQGLQFLFEYFSETQRNKGNFPGRFSGRQFSNSRSEMNVSTLELGDSALYLCASSLDGQGNYGYTFGSGTRLTVV.

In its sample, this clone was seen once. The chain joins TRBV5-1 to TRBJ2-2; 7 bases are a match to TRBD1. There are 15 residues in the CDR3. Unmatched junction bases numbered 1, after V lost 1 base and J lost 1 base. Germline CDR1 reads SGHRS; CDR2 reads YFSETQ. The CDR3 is CASSLTGENTGELFF. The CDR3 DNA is TGCGCCAGCAGCTTGACAGGGGAGAACACCGGGGAGCTGTTTTTT.

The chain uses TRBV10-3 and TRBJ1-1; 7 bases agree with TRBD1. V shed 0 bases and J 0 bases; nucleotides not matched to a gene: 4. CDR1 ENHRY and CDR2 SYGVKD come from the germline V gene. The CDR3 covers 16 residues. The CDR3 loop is CAISESKGTVNTEAFF. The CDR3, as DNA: TGTGCCATCAGTGAGTCGAAGGGGACAGTGAACACTGAAGCTTTCTTT.

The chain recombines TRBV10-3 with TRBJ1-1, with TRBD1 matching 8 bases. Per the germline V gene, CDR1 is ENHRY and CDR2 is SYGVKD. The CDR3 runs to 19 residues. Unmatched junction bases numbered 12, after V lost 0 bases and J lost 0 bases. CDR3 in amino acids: CAISESFGKRTGLNTEAFF. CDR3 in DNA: TGTGCCATCAGTGAGTCTTTCGGGAAGCGGACAGGGCTGAACACTGAAGCTTTCTTT.

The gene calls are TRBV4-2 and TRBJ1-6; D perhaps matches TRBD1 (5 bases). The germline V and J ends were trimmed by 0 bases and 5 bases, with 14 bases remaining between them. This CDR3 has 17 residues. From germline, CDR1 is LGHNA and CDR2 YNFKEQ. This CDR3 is CASSQDPWGANNSPLHF. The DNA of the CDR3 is TGTGCCAGCAGCCAAGATCCATGGGGCGCGAATAATTCACCCCTCCACTTT.

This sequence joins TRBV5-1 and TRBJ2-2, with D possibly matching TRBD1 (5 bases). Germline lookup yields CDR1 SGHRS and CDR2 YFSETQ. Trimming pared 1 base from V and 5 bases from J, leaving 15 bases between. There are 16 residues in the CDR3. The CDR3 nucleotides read TGCGCCAGCAGCTTGTCCCAGGGAATAGTAACCGGGGAGCTGTTTTTT. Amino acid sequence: CASSLSQGIVTGELFF.